Listed below are T cell receptor beta chains from one sample, sequenced in a study of neurological immune-mediated disorders. A single record per CDR3 protein comes from TCRdb applying MiXCR to the 5' RACE reads. The top ten hold 0.95% to 1.5% of the sample, which has under 45,000 distinct CDR3 sequences, 9.5% to 15% seen once. The sample consisted of PBMCs. The receptors shown here come from a female donor in good health. The CDR3 runs from the conserved cysteine through the conserved F or W. Each record gives: D gene, clone size, V gene, J gene, CDR3 protein, CDR3 DNA. A D gene is named only where the DNA matches it firmly. Clone sizes are given selectively: once, few, many, or a class where the clone is expanded.

>.|many|TRBV20-1|TRBJ1-2
CSAPQTERNGYTF
TGCAGTGCTCCTCAGACAGAGAGGAATGGCTACACCTTC
>.|many|TRBV7-2|TRBJ1-6
CASSTQGGSPLHF
TGTGCCAGCAGCACGCAAGGGGGGTCACCCCTCCACTTT
>.|many|TRBV5-1|TRBJ1-1
CASSRSDGNTEAFF
TGCGCCAGCAGCCGCTCAGATGGGAACACTGAAGCTTTCTTT
>.|many|TRBV7-2|TRBJ2-7
CASSLTGYEQYF
TGTGCCAGCAGTCTAACAGGGTACGAGCAGTACTTC
>TRBD1|many|TRBV6-5|TRBJ2-5
CASSYGTGVGETQYF
TGTGCCAGCAGTTACGGGACAGGGGTCGGGGAGACCCAGTACTTC
>.|many|TRBV6-5|TRBJ2-3
CASSYPGGTDTQYF
TGTGCCAGCAGTTACCCCGGGGGTACAGATACGCAGTATTTT
>TRBD2|many|TRBV20-1|TRBJ2-1
CSVTPPGLIYNEQFF
TGCAGTGTGACTCCACCGGGACTAATCTACAATGAGCAGTTCTTC
>.|many|TRBV20-1|TRBJ1-6
CSARDSRRGDNSPLHF
TGCAGTGCTAGAGATAGTCGCAGGGGAGATAATTCACCCCTCCACTTT
>TRBD1|.|TRBV6-2/TRBV6-3|TRBJ2-5
CACRQGAGETQYF
TGTGCCTGCAGACAGGGGGCCGGAGAGACCCAGTACTTC
>.|many|TRBV6-6|TRBJ2-7
CASSLPGHSYEQYF
TGTGCCAGCAGTTTGCCGGGACACTCCTACGAGCAGTACTTC
>.|many|TRBV6-5|TRBJ1-5
CASRMDTNQPQHF
TGTGCCAGCAGGATGGACACGAATCAGCCCCAGCATTTT
>.|many|TRBV3-1|TRBJ2-3
CASSRRQLSTDTQYF
TGTGCCAGCAGCCGTCGACAGCTTAGCACAGATACGCAGTATTTT
>TRBD2|many|TRBV20-1|TRBJ2-1
CSARDHDRGLAGGRYNEQFF
TGCAGTGCTAGAGACCACGACAGGGGTCTAGCGGGAGGACGGTACAATGAGCAGTTCTTC
>.|.|TRBV4-3|TRBJ1-1
CASSPGVGQMNTEAFF
TGCGCCAGCAGCCCTGGTGTAGGACAGATGAACACTGAAGCTTTCTTT
>TRBD2|many|TRBV11-2|TRBJ2-7
CASSFSSGAAEQYF
TGTGCCAGCAGCTTTTCTAGCGGGGCCGCCGAGCAGTACTTC
>TRBD2|many|TRBV5-1|TRBJ2-7
CASSLSSGGGTYEQYF
TGCGCCAGCAGCTTGTCCTCGGGAGGGGGGACCTACGAGCAGTACTTC
>TRBD2|.|TRBV9|TRBJ2-1
CASSATPSGSFNDEQFF
TGTGCCAGCAGTGCCACCCCCAGCGGGAGTTTTAATGATGAGCAGTTCTTC
>TRBD1|many|TRBV6-5|TRBJ1-1
CASTGDRVEAFF
TGTGCCAGCACCGGAGACAGGGTCGAAGCTTTCTTT
>.|many|TRBV27|TRBJ2-3
CASSHSSTDTQYF
TGTGCCAGCAGTCACTCTAGCACAGATACGCAGTATTTT
>.|many|TRBV5-1|TRBJ2-5
CASSLILEETQYF
TGCGCCAGCAGCTTGATATTAGAAGAGACCCAGTACTTC
>.|many|TRBV6-5|TRBJ1-1
CASSYLYGGQNTEAFF
TGTGCCAGCAGTTATCTCTACGGGGGTCAGAACACTGAAGCTTTCTTT
>.|many|TRBV12-3/TRBV12-4|TRBJ1-2
CASSSTRRYGYTF
TGTGCCAGCAGTTCCACCCGGCGCTATGGCTACACCTTC
>.|.|TRBV6-5|TRBJ1-1
CASSWGSPTETFF
TGTGCCAGCAGTTGGGGCAGCCCCACTGAAACTTTCTTT
>.|many|TRBV6-6|TRBJ2-1
CASSPSVYEQFF
TGTGCCAGCAGTCCTAGCGTCTATGAGCAGTTCTTC
>.|many|TRBV5-1|TRBJ1-1
CASSEQGPPSTEAFF
TGCGCCAGCAGCGAGCAGGGTCCTCCGTCCACTGAAGCTTTCTTT
>.|many|TRBV5-1|TRBJ2-2
CASSLAGNTGELFF
TGCGCCAGCAGCTTGGCGGGAAACACCGGGGAGCTGTTTTTT
>.|many|TRBV5-1|TRBJ1-5
CASSLGDGNQPQHF
TGCGCCAGCAGCTTGGGGGACGGTAATCAGCCCCAGCATTTT
>.|many|TRBV3-1|TRBJ1-1
CASSRFAGNTEAFF
TGTGCCAGCAGCCGCTTCGCAGGGAACACTGAAGCTTTCTTT
>.|many|TRBV12-3/TRBV12-4|TRBJ2-6
CASGVSGANVLTF
TGTGCCAGCGGGGTCTCTGGGGCCAACGTCCTGACTTTC
>.|many|TRBV6-5|TRBJ1-4
CASRVGRNEKLFF
TGTGCCAGCAGAGTTGGACGGAATGAAAAACTGTTTTTT
>.|many|TRBV2|TRBJ2-1
CASSERGNEQFF
TGTGCCAGCAGTGAAAGGGGCAATGAGCAGTTCTTC
>TRBD1|many|TRBV9|TRBJ1-2
CASSSGQGDYGYTF
TGTGCCAGCAGCTCGGGACAGGGTGACTATGGCTACACCTTC
>.|many|TRBV3-1|TRBJ1-5
CASSHGRNQPQHF
TGTGCCAGCAGCCACGGGCGGAATCAGCCCCAGCATTTT
>TRBD2|many|TRBV20-1|TRBJ2-1
CSASASGRAGNLQFF
TGCAGTGCTAGCGCTAGCGGGAGGGCCGGTAATTTGCAGTTCTTC
>.|many|TRBV6-1|TRBJ2-2
CASSGDVTGELFF
TGTGCCAGCAGCGGGGACGTCACCGGGGAGCTGTTTTTT
>TRBD2|many|TRBV5-1|TRBJ2-1
CASSPTSGSNEQFF
TGCGCCAGCAGCCCGACTAGCGGCAGCAATGAGCAGTTCTTC
>.|many|TRBV20-1|TRBJ1-1
CSARDFRGTDNTEAFF
TGCAGTGCTAGAGATTTCCGGGGGACGGATAACACTGAAGCTTTCTTT
>.|many|TRBV5-1|TRBJ2-1
CASSLVDSSYNEQFF
TGCGCCAGCAGCTTGGTGGACAGCTCCTACAATGAGCAGTTCTTC
>TRBD1|many|TRBV19|TRBJ1-6
CASRITGANSPLHF
TGTGCCAGTCGGATAACAGGGGCTAATTCACCCCTCCACTTT
>.|many|TRBV2|TRBJ2-5
CASKISGNEETQYF
TGTGCCAGCAAGATTAGCGGTAACGAAGAGACCCAGTACTTC
>TRBD1|many|TRBV7-9|TRBJ1-1
CASSLWTGMNTEAFF
TGTGCCAGCAGCTTATGGACAGGGATGAACACTGAAGCTTTCTTT
>TRBD1|many|TRBV6-1|TRBJ2-3
CASSESGQGTDTQYF
TGTGCCAGCAGTGAATCCGGACAGGGCACAGATACGCAGTATTTT
>.|many|TRBV20-1|TRBJ2-1
CSAGGASETFYNEQFF
TGCAGTGCTGGCGGGGCTAGCGAGACCTTTTACAATGAGCAGTTCTTC
>.|many|TRBV18|TRBJ1-4
CASSPQVTNEKLFF
TGTGCCAGCTCACCACAGGTGACGAATGAAAAACTGTTTTTT
>TRBD2|many|TRBV3-1|TRBJ2-7
CASSHSGGLAYEQYF
TGTGCCAGCAGCCACTCAGGGGGACTAGCTTACGAGCAGTACTTC
>TRBD2|many|TRBV5-1|TRBJ2-3
CASSLGLAGWADTQYF
TGCGCCAGCAGCTTGGGACTAGCGGGGTGGGCAGATACGCAGTATTTT
>TRBD2|many|TRBV28|TRBJ2-7
CASRLRTSHEQYF
TGTGCCAGCAGACTCCGGACTAGCCACGAGCAGTACTTC
>TRBD1|many|TRBV12-3/TRBV12-4|TRBJ1-2
CASSGHRGSNYGYTF
TGTGCCAGCAGTGGGCACAGGGGATCTAACTATGGCTACACCTTC
>.|many|TRBV5-5|TRBJ1-5
CASSLVAGSGQPQHF
TGTGCCAGCAGCTTGGTAGCAGGGAGTGGTCAGCCCCAGCATTTT
>TRBD1|many|TRBV4-1|TRBJ1-2
CASSQEWEGQGAYGYTF
TGCGCCAGCAGCCAAGAGTGGGAGGGACAGGGGGCCTATGGCTACACCTTC
>.|many|TRBV2|TRBJ2-7
CASSYDRNRYEQYF
TGTGCCAGCAGTTACGACAGAAACCGCTACGAGCAGTACTTC
>TRBD1|many|TRBV6-1|TRBJ2-7
CASTQGSRQYYEQYF
TGTGCCAGCACACAGGGGTCCAGACAGTACTACGAGCAGTACTTC
>TRBD2|many|TRBV19|TRBJ2-7
CASSVFSSGSYEQYF
TGTGCCAGTAGTGTCTTCTCTAGCGGCTCCTACGAGCAGTACTTC
>TRBD1|many|TRBV7-7|TRBJ2-7
CASSLGQGATYEQYF
TGTGCTAGCAGCTTAGGGCAGGGGGCTACGTACGAGCAGTACTTC